The clone carrying this T cell receptor beta chain was seen ten or more times. Its matching antigen is unknown. Ophthalmopathy patients had moderate-to-severe active disease, CAS ≥3, NOSPECS ≥4, and disease duration under 3 months. Diagnosis rested on symptoms, serum thyroxine and TRAb, thyroid ultrasound, and orbital computed tomography. The data are from a study of T cells in Graves' hyperthyroidism and ophthalmopathy. Study at large: Pretreatment peripheral blood was obtained at initial diagnosis. Study outcomes and limitations: Stable hyperthyroidism and ophthalmopathy were separated using 13 V-J signatures.

RNA transcripts served as the template for amplifying TCR beta CDR3 regions. TCR CDR3 underwent first-round RT-PCR with the HTBI primer set. TCRdb fed the multiplex PCR reads into MiXCR, producing one record per CDR3 protein. The table has 530,000 or so distinct CDR3 sequences, 24% seen once. CDR3 size: 11 residues. Trimming took off 5 bases at V and 5 bases at J, with 6 bases between the two ends. Germline V gene sequence: CDR1 MDHEN, CDR2 SYDVKM. Sequencing input: blood. The origin of this receptor is a woman aged 30 to 39 with Graves' ophthalmopathy. The rearrangement links TRBV28 to TRBJ1-2; the D is unclear. The CDR3 sequence is CASSQKYGYTF. The CDR3 region has the DNA TGTGCCAGCAGTCAAAAATATGGCTACACCTTC.